This TCR beta chain was profiled in a study of cytomegalovirus exposure and HLA in healthy donors. PCR involved 60 Vbeta and 13 Jbeta primers. The assay was immunoSEQ multiplex PCR, and TCRdb's table has in-frame clones only and misses some. This table has 150,000 to 200,000 clones, approximately 67% appearing once. The CDR3 consists of 16 residues. Per the germline V gene, CDR1 is MDHEN and CDR2 is SYDVKM. Trimming left V 2 bases short and J 5 bases short, with 16 bases between. Sequencing used PBMCs. The gene calls are TRBV28 and TRBJ1-3; a possible D gene is TRBD1 (5 bases). The source of this sequence is a man aged 40-50 years in good health and CMV-seronegative. The CDR3 coding sequence is TGTGCCAGCAGTTTAGGGCAGGGCTTTTTAAGAAACACCATATATTTT. This sequence encodes CASSLGQGFLRNTIYF.